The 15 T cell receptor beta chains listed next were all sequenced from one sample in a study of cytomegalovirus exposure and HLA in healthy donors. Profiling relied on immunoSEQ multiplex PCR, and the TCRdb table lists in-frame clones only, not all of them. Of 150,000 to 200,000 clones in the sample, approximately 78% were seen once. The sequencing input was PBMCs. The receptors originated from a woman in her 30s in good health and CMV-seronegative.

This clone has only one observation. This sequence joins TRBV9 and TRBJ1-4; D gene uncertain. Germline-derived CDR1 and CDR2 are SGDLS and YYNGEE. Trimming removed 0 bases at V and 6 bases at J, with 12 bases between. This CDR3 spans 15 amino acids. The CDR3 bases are TGTGCCAGCAGCGTAGGCGGCCTACCGGATGAAAAACTGTTTTTT. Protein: CASSVGGLPDEKLFF. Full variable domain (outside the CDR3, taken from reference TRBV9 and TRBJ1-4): DSGVTQTPKHLITATGQRVTLRCSPRSGDLSVYWYQQSLDQGLQFLIQYYNGEERAKGNILERFSAQQFPDLHSELNLSSLELGDSALYFCASSVGGLPDEKLFFGSGTQLSVL.

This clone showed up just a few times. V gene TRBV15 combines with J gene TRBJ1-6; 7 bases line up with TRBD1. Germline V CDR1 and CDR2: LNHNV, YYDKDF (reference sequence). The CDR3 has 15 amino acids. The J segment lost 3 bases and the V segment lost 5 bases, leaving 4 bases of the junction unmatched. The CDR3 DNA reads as TGTGCCACCAGCCGCCGACAGGGCTATAATTCACCCCTCCACTTT. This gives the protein CATSRRQGYNSPLHF.

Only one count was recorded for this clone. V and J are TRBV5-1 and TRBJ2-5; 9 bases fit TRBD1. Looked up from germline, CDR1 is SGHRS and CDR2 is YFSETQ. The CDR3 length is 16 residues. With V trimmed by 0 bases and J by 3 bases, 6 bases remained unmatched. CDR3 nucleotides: TGCGCCAGCAGCTTGGGACCGACAGGGGGGGAAGAGACCCAGTACTTC. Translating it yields CASSLGPTGGEETQYF.

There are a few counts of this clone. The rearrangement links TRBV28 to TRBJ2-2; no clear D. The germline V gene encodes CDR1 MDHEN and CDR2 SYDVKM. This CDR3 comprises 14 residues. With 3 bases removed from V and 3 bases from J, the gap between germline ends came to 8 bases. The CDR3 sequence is CASSLPDYTGELFF. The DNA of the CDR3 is TGTGCCAGCAGTTTGCCCGACTACACCGGGGAGCTGTTTTTT. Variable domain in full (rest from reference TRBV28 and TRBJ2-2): DVKVTQSSRYLVKRTGEKVFLECVQDMDHENMFWYRQDPGLGLRLIYFSYDVKMKEKGDIPEGYSVSREKKERFSLILESASTNQTSMYLCASSLPDYTGELFFGEGSRLTVL.

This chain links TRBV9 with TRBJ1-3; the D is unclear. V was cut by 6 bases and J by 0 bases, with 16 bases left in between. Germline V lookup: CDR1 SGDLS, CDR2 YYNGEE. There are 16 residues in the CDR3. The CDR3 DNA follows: TGTGCCAGCACCCTTCACGGGGAATTCTCTGGAAACACCATATATTTT. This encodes CASTLHGEFSGNTIYF.

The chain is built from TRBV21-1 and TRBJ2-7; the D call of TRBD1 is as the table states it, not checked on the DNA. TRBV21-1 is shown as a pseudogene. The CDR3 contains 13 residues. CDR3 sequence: CASSSGSAYEQYF. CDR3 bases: TGTGCCAGCAGCTCAGGGTCAGCCTACGAGCAGTACTTC.

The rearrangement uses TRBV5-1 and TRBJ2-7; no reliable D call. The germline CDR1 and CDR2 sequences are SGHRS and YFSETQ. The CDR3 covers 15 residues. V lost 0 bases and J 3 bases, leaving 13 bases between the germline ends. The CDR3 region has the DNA TGCGCCAGCAGCTTGGAGGATAGCACGATCTACGAGCAGTACTTC. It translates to CASSLEDSTIYEQYF.

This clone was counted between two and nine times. This CDR3 reads CASSEDSRKSQHF. CDR3 DNA: TGTGCCAGCAGTGAAGACAGCAGAAAGTCCCAGCATTTT. The chain couples TRBV2 to TRBJ1-5; D uncertain. Trimming took 1 base from V and 11 from J, leaving 12 bases between them. The CDR3 is made up of 13 amino acids. The V gene's germline CDR1 is SNHLY and CDR2 FYNNEI.

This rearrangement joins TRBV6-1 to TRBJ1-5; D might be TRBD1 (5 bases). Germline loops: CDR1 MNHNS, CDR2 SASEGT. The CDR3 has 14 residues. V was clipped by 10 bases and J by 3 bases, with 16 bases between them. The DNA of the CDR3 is TGTGCCATATCCCGCGCAGGGCTCAATCAGCCCCAGCATTTT. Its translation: CAISRAGLNQPQHF.

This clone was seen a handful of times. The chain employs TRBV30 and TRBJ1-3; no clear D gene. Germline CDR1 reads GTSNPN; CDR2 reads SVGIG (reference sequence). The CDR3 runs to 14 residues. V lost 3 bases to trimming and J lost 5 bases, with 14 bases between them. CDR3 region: CAWRGPPGRNTIYF. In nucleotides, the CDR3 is TGTGCCTGGAGGGGCCCCCCAGGTAGAAACACCATATATTTT.

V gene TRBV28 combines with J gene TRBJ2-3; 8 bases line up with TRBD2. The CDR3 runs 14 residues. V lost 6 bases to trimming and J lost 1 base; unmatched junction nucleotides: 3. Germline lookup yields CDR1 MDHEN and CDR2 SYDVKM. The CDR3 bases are TGTGCCAGCAGCCCGACTAGCGGCACAGATACGCAGTATTTT. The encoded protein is CASSPTSGTDTQYF.

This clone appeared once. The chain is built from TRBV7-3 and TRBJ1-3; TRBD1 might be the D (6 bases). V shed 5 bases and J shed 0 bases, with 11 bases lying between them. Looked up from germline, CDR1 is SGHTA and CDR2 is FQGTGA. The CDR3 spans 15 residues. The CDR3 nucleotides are TGTGCCAGCAGCCAGGGACACCTCTCTGGAAACACCATATATTTT. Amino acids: CASSQGHLSGNTIYF.

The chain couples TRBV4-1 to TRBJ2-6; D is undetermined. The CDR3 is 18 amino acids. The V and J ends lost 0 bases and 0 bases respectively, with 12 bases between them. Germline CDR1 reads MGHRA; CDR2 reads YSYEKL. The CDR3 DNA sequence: TGCGCCAGCAGCCAAGAAGGAGTTTCCAGCTCTGGGGCCAACGTCCTGACTTTC. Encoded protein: CASSQEGVSSSGANVLTF.

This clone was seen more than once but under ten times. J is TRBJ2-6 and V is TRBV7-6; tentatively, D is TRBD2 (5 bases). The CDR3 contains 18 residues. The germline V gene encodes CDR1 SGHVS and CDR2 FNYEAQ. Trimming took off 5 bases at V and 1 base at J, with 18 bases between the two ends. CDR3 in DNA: TGTGCCAGCAGCCCAGTTCCGGCGGGCACATCTGGGGCCAACGTCCTGACTTTC. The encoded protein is CASSPVPAGTSGANVLTF.

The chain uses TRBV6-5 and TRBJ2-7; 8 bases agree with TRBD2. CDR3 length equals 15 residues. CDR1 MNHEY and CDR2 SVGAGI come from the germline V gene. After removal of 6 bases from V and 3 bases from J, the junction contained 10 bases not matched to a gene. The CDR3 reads CASRSPGGAYYEQYF. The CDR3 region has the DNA TGTGCCAGCAGGTCACCGGGAGGGGCATACTACGAGCAGTACTTC.